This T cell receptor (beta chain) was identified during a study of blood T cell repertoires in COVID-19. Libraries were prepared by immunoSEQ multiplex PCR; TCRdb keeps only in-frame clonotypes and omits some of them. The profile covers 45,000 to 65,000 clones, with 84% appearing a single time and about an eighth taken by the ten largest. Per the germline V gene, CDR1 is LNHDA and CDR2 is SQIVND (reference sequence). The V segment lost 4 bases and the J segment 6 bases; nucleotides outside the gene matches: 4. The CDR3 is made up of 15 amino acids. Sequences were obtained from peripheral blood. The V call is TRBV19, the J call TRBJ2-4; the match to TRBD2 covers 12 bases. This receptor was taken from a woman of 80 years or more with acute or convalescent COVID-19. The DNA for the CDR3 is TGTGCCAGTAGTACAGGACTAGCGGGGACAAACATTCAGTACTTC. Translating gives CASSTGLAGTNIQYF.